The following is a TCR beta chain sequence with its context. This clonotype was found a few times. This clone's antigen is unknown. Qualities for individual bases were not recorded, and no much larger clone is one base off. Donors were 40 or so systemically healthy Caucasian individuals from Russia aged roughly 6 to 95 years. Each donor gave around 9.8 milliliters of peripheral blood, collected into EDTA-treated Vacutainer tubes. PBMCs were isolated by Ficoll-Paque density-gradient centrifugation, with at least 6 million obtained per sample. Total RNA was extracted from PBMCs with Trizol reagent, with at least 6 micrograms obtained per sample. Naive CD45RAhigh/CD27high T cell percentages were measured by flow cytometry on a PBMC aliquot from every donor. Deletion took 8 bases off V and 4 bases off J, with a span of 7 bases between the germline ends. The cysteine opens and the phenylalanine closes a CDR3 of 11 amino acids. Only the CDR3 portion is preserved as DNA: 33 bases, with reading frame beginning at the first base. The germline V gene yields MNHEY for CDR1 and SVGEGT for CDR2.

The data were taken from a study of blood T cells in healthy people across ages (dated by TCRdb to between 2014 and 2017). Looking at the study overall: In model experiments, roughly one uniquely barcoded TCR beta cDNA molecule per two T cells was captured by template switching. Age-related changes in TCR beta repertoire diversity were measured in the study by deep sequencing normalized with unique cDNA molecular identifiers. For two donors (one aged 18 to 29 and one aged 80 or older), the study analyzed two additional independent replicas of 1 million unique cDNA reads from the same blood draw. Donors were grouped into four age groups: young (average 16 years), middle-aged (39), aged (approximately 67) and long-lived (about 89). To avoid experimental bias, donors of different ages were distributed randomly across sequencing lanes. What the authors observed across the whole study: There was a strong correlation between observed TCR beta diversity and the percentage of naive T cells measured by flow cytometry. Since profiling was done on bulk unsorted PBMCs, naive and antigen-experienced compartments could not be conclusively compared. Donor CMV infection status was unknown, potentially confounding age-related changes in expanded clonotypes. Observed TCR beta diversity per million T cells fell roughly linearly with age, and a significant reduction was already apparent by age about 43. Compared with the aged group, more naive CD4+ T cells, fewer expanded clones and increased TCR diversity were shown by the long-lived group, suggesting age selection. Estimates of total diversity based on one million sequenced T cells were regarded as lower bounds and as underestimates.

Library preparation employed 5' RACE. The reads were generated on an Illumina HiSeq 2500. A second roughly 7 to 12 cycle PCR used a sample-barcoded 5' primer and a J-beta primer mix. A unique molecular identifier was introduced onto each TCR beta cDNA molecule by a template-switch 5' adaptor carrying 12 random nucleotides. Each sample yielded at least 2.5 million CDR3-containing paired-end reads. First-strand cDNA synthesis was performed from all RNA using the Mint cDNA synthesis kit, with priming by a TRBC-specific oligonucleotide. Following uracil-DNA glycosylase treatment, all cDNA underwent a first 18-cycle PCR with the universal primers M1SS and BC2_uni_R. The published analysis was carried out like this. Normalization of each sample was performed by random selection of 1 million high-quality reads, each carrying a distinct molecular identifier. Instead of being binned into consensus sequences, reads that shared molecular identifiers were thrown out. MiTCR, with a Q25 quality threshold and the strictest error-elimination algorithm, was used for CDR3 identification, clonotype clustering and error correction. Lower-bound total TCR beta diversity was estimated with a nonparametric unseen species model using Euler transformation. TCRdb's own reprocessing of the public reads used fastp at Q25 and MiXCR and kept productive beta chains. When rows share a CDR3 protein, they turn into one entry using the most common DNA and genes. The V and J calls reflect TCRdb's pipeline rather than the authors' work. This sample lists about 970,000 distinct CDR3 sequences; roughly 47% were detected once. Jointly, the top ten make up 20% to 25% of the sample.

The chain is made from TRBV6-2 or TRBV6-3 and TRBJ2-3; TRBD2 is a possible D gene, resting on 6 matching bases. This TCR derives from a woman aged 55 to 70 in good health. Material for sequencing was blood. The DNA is TGTGCCAGCGGAGGGGCAGATACGCAGTATTTT. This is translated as CASGGADTQYF.